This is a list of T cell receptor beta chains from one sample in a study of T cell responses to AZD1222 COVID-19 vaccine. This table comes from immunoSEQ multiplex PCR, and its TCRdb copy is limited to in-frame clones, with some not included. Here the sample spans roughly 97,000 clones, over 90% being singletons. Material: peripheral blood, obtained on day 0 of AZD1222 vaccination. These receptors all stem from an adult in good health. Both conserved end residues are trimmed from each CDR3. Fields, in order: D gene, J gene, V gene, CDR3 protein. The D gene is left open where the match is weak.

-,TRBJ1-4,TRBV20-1,SALAGEKLF
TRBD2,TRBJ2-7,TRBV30,AWRSTSGRSEQY
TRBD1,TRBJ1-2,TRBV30,AWSKPTRTGYGYT
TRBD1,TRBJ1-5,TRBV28,ASSSGYRGRIGQPQH
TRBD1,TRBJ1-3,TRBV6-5,ASLTGISGNTIY
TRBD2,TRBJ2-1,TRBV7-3,ASSQLAGGYNEQF
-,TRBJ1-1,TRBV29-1,SVVGGQMGTEAF
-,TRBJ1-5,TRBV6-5,ASSTRTQPQH
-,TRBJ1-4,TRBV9,ASSVLATNEKLF
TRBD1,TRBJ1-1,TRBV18,ASSPTGAQPTEAF
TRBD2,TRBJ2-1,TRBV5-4,ALSGGEAYNEQF
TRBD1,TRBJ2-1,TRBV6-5,ATQGQGAYNEQF
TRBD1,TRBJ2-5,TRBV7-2,ASSWDRSTQETQY
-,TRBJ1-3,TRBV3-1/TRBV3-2,ASSHSPGPGNTIY
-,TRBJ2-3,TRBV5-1,ASSLQQGTDTQY
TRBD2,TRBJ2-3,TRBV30,AWSVVGGPRGTDTQY
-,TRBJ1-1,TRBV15,ATSRQGSNTEAF
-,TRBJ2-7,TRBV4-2,ASSQLTRGHPEQY
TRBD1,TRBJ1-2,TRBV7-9,ASSPGGLYYGYT
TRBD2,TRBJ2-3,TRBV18,ASSPGSLAGTDTQY
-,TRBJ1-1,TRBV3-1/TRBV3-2,ASSHLDREAF
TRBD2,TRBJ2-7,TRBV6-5,ASRPGLAVYEQY
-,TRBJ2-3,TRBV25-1,ASSGQLSTDTQY
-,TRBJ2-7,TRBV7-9,ASSLDGTSYEQY
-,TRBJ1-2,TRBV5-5,ASSPGQPYGYT